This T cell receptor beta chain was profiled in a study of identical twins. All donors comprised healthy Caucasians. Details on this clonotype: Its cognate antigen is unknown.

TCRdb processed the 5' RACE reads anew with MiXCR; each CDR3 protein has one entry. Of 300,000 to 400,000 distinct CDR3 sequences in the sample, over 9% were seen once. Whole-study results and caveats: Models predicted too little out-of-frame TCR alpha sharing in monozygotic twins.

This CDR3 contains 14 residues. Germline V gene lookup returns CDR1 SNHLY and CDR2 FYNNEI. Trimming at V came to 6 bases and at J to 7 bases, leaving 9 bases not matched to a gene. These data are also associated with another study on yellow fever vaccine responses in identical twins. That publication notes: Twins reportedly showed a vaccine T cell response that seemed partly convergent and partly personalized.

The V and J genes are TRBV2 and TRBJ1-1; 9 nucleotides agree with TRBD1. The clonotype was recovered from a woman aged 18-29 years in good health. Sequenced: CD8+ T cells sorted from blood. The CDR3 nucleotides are TGTGCCAGCAGCCCCGGGACAGGGTCTCTTGAAGCTTTCTTT. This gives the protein CASSPGTGSLEAFF.